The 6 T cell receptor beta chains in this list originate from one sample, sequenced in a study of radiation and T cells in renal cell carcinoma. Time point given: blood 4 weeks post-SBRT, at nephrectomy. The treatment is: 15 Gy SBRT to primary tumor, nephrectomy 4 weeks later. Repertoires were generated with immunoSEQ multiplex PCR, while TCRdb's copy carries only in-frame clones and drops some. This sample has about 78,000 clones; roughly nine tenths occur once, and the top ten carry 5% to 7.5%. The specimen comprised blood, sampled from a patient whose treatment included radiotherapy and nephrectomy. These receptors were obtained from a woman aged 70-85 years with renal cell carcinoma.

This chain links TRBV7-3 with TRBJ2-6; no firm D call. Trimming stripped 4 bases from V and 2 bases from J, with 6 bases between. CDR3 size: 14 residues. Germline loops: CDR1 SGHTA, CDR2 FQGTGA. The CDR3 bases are TGTGCCAGCAGCTCCCGTCCTGGGGCCAACGTCCTGACTTTC. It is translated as CASSSRPGANVLTF.

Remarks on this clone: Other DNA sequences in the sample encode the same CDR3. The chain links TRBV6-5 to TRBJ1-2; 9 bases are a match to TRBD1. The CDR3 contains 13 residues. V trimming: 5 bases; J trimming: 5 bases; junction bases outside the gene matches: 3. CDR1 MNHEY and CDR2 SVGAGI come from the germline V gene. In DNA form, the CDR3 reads TGTGCCAGCAGTCCGACAGGGGGGTATGGCTACACCTTC. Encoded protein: CASSPTGGYGYTF.

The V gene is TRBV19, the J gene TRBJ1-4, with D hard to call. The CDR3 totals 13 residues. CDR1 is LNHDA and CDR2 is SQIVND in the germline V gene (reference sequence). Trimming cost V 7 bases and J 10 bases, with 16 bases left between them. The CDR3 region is CASTYLRAGKLFF. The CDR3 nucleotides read TGTGCCAGTACCTATCTGAGGGCCGGAAAACTGTTTTTT.

The CDR3 region has the DNA TGTGCGATCATCAGGGACAGGGCCAAAAACATTCAGTACTTC. Its protein product is CAIIRDRAKNIQYF. This sequence joins TRBV28 and TRBJ2-4; 8 nucleotides line up with TRBD1. The CDR3 consists of 14 residues. Germline V gene sequence: CDR1 MDHEN, CDR2 SYDVKM.

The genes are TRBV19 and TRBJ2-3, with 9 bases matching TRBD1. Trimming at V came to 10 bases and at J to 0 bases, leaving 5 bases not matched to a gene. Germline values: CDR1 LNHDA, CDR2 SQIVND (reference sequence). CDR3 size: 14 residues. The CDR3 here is CATNRGPSTDTQYF. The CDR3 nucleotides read TGTGCCACAAACAGGGGGCCCAGCACAGATACGCAGTATTTT.

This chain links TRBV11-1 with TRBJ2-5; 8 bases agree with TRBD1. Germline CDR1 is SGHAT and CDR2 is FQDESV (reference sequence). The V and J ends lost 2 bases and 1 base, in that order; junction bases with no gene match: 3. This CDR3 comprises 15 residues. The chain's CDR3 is CASSLSDRGQETQYF. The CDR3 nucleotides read TGTGCCAGCAGCTTATCAGACAGGGGCCAAGAGACCCAGTACTTC.